This note documents a single T cell receptor (beta chain) sequence. Its cognate antigen is unknown. This record comes from a study of identical twins. Between the trimmed V and J ends, which lost 5 bases and 8 bases, there was a span of 13 bases. The CDR3 contains 13 residues. Germline lookup yields CDR1 SGHTA and CDR2 FQGNSA. Study-level results: Beta clonotypes that were abundant in cord blood contained fewer insertions, a pattern absent from memory repertoires. Monozygotic twins shared more out-of-frame TCR alpha than recombination models predicted.

From the 5' RACE reads, TCRdb called clonotypes with MiXCR, one entry per CDR3 protein. The sample carries 690,000 or so distinct CDR3 sequences, 8.6% recorded once. This sample was shared with a second study, whose subject was yellow fever vaccine responses in identical twins.

The sample consisted of PBMCs. J is TRBJ2-1 and V is TRBV7-2, with a tentative D call TRBD2 (6 bases). This TCR came from a woman under 30 in good health. Here the CDR3 reads CASSLVAVDEQFF. CDR3 sequence (DNA): TGTGCCAGCAGCCTAGTAGCGGTCGATGAGCAGTTCTTC.